A selection of T cell receptor beta chains follows, all from one sample in a study of T cells in narcolepsy. Profiled with immunoSEQ multiplex PCR; TCRdb holds only in-frame clones, not every one. Here the sample spans roughly 25,000 clones, over 75% being singletons. Sequenced material: memory (CD45RA-) CD4+ T cells from blood. The receptors originated from a human donor in good health. Both conserved end residues are part of each CDR3. A D gene is named only where the DNA matches it firmly. Size values are once, few and many counts, or a class for expanded clones, and some rows have none.

>TRBJ2-7|TRBV6-1|.|.
CASLWTYSSYEQYF
TGTGCCAGTCTCTGGACCTACTCTTCCTACGAGCAGTACTTC
>TRBJ2-1|TRBV5-1|.|.
CASSLRQGSDNEQFF
TGCGCCAGCAGCTTGAGGCAGGGATCGGACAATGAGCAGTTCTTC
>TRBJ1-1|TRBV30|.|TRBD1
CAWSPHRGRAEAFF
TGTGCCTGGAGTCCCCACAGGGGAAGGGCTGAAGCCTTCTTT
>TRBJ2-1|TRBV16|once|.
CASSQTRSDNNGQFF
TGTGCCAGCAGCCAAACGCGGTCAGACAACAATGGGCAGTTCTTC
>TRBJ1-5|TRBV19|.|TRBD1
CASTSSSRGLVQPQHF
TGTGCCAGTACCTCAAGCTCCAGGGGGCTTGTTCAGCCCCAGCATTTT
>TRBJ1-5|TRBV4-2|.|.
CASSQVRGGAIRDLNQPQHF
TGTGCCAGCAGCCAAGTTAGGGGTGGGGCGATAAGGGATCTTAATCAGCCCCAGCATTTT
>TRBJ1-3|TRBV9|.|TRBD1
CASSPRDRGNTIYF
TGTGCCAGCAGCCCGCGGGACAGAGGAAACACCATATATTTT
>TRBJ2-3|TRBV6-6|.|TRBD2
CASNRAGGPGTDTQYF
TGTGCCAGCAACAGAGCGGGAGGGCCTGGCACAGATACGCAGTATTTT
>TRBJ2-1|TRBV2|.|TRBD2
CASSESRSGSYNEQFF
TGTGCCAGCAGTGAAAGTCGTAGCGGGAGTTACAATGAGCAGTTCTTC
>TRBJ1-2|TRBV4-1|once|.
CASSQDEGHGYGYTF
TGCGCCAGCAGCCAAGATGAGGGTCATGGGTATGGCTACACCTTC
>TRBJ1-6|TRBV28|.|TRBD1
CASSPRGGGNSPLHF
TGTGCCAGCAGTCCCAGGGGGGGTGGAAATTCACCCCTCCACTTT
>TRBJ2-4|TRBV28|.|.
CASSFLGSGIAKNIQYF
TGTGCCAGCAGTTTCCTAGGTTCCGGTATAGCCAAAAACATTCAGTACTTC
>TRBJ2-2|TRBV4-2|.|.
CASSQDRMGVGTGELFF
TGTGCCAGCAGCCAAGATCGAATGGGGGTAGGAACCGGGGAGCTGTTTTTT
>TRBJ2-5|TRBV18|.|TRBD1
CASSQTGQGVRLASETQYF
TGTGCCAGCTCGCAAACGGGACAGGGGGTTCGATTGGCAAGCGAGACCCAGTACTTC
>TRBJ1-3|TRBV28|.|.
CATISAAEGNTIYF
TGTGCCACTATATCGGCGGCGGAAGGAAACACCATATATTTT
>TRBJ1-4|TRBV6-1|.|TRBD1
CASSPGQGRLEKLFF
TGTGCCAGCAGCCCCGGACAGGGACGTCTTGAAAAACTGTTTTTT
>TRBJ1-2|TRBV6-6|.|.
CASSPGPASRYTF
TGTGCCAGCAGTCCCGGACCCGCTTCCCGCTACACCTTC
>TRBJ2-1|TRBV5-1|.|.
CASSLGDRQGDEQFF
TGCGCCAGCAGCTTGGGGGACCGACAAGGGGATGAGCAGTTCTTC
>TRBJ2-7|TRBV21-1|.|.
CARKTGDEQYF
TGTGCCAGAAAAACAGGGGACGAGCAGTACTTC
>TRBJ2-7|TRBV9|few|.
CASSERDVRGVDEQYF
TGTGCCAGCAGCGAGCGAGACGTCAGGGGGGTAGACGAGCAGTACTTC
>TRBJ1-1|TRBV19|.|TRBD1
CASSARQGEAFF
TGTGCCAGTAGTGCGCGACAGGGGGAAGCTTTCTTT
>TRBJ2-7|TRBV5-4|.|.
CASSLEAEAAAYEQYF
TGTGCCAGCAGCTTGGAGGCAGAAGCGGCGGCTTACGAGCAGTACTTC
>TRBJ2-3|TRBV12-5|.|TRBD1
CASGAGTGAQYF
TGTGCTAGTGGTGCCGGGACAGGGGCGCAGTATTTT
>TRBJ1-5|TRBV10-3|.|TRBD1
CAISFGTGDQPQHF
TGTGCCATCAGCTTCGGGACAGGAGATCAGCCCCAGCATTTT
>TRBJ1-6|TRBV7-8|.|.
CASSARDRPPLHF
TGTGCCAGCAGCGCCCGGGATAGACCACCCCTCCACTTT
>TRBJ2-1|TRBV7-6|.|TRBD1
CASSEGQGTYNEQFF
TGTGCCAGCAGCGAGGGACAGGGGACGTACAATGAGCAGTTCTTC
>TRBJ2-5|TRBV28|few|.
CASSLPGGGETQYF
TGTGCCAGCAGTTTACCAGGGGGGGGTGAGACCCAGTACTTC
>TRBJ2-7|TRBV7-2|.|.
CASSLSFGGELYEQYF
TGTGCCAGCAGCTTATCTTTTGGAGGAGAGCTTTACGAGCAGTACTTC
>TRBJ1-5|TRBV9|.|.
CASSQTDGQPQHF
TGTGCCAGCAGCCAGACAGATGGTCAGCCCCAGCATTTT
>TRBJ2-7|TRBV28|.|TRBD2
CASSRLAGVVTYEQYF
TGTGCCAGCAGCCGACTAGCGGGAGTCGTTACCTACGAGCAGTACTTC
>TRBJ2-3|TRBV5-4|.|TRBD2
CASSRSGLAGSSTDTQYF
TGTGCCAGCAGCCGAAGCGGACTAGCGGGATCTAGCACAGATACGCAGTATTTT
>TRBJ1-4|TRBV2|.|.
CASSVAVELFF
TGTGCCAGCAGTGTCGCGGTGGAACTGTTTTTT
>TRBJ1-1|TRBV6-6|.|.
CASSYGAASEAFF
TGTGCCAGCAGTTACGGCGCGGCGAGTGAAGCTTTCTTT
>TRBJ1-5|TRBV27|.|.
CASSFGQGQPQHF
TGTGCCAGCAGTTTTGGTCAGGGACAGCCCCAGCATTTT
>TRBJ2-2|TRBV9|.|.
CASSVGGVNTGELFF
TGTGCCAGCAGCGTAGGAGGGGTGAACACCGGGGAGCTGTTTTTT
>TRBJ1-3|TRBV6-1|.|.
CASSVHRNSGNTIYF
TGTGCCAGCAGTGTCCACAGGAACTCTGGAAACACCATATATTTT
>TRBJ1-2|TRBV6-5|.|.
CASIAGGSNGYTF
TGTGCCAGCATAGCTGGGGGTAGCAATGGCTACACCTTC
>TRBJ2-1|TRBV9|.|TRBD2
CASSGSGTSGIDEQFF
TGTGCCAGCAGCGGTTCCGGGACTAGCGGGATCGATGAGCAGTTCTTC
>TRBJ2-3|TRBV25-1|once|.
CASSVWGLDTQYF
TGTGCCAGCAGTGTCTGGGGGTTAGATACGCAGTATTTT
>TRBJ2-3|TRBV19|.|TRBD2
CASRAGTSGRTGATDTQYF
TGTGCCAGTAGAGCCGGGACTAGCGGGAGGACCGGGGCCACAGATACGCAGTATTTT
>TRBJ1-5|TRBV6-1|.|TRBD1
CASRTGVQPQHF
TGTGCCAGTAGGACAGGGGTCCAGCCCCAGCATTTT
>TRBJ1-4|TRBV7-8|once|TRBD1
CASSGPRGGNEKLFF
TGTGCCAGCAGCGGACCCAGGGGGGGAAATGAAAAACTGTTTTTT
>TRBJ2-3|TRBV5-6|.|.
CASSPGTPSTDTQYF
TGTGCCAGCAGCCCCGGGACACCAAGCACAGATACGCAGTATTTT
>TRBJ2-1|TRBV27|.|.
CASSLSGGQSTRSYNEQFF
TGTGCCAGCAGTTTATCGGGGGGGCAGTCAACGCGGTCCTACAATGAGCAGTTCTTC
>TRBJ2-1|TRBV7-9|.|.
CASIPDTYNEQFF
TGTGCCAGCATCCCGGACACTTACAATGAGCAGTTCTTC
>TRBJ2-2|TRBV10-3|.|TRBD1
CAISGTGLGGELFF
TGTGCCATCAGTGGGACAGGGCTCGGCGGGGAGCTGTTTTTT
>TRBJ2-5|TRBV14|.|.
CASSQGGIPIETQYF
TGTGCCAGCAGCCAAGGCGGGATCCCGATTGAGACCCAGTACTTC
>TRBJ1-2|TRBV27|.|.
CASSHDPDKGYTF
TGTGCCAGCAGTCATGACCCGGATAAGGGCTACACCTTC
>TRBJ2-2|TRBV30|.|.
CAWTIGQNTGELFF
TGTGCCTGGACGATCGGGCAGAACACCGGGGAGCTGTTTTTT
>TRBJ2-7|TRBV7-2|.|.
CASSLWGVGRDEQYF
TGTGCCAGCAGCTTATGGGGCGTCGGTCGGGACGAGCAGTACTTC
>TRBJ2-7|TRBV7-2|medium-sized|.
CASSLDPGVGGEQYF
TGTGCCAGCAGCTTAGACCCGGGAGTCGGGGGCGAGCAGTACTTC
>TRBJ2-3|TRBV11-2|.|.
CASSSGLRRGTDTQYF
TGTGCCAGCAGCTCGGGACTCCGGAGGGGCACAGATACGCAGTATTTT
>TRBJ2-5|TRBV7-2|.|TRBD2
CASSPGTRGETQYF
TGTGCCAGCAGCCCGGGGACTAGGGGAGAGACCCAGTACTTC